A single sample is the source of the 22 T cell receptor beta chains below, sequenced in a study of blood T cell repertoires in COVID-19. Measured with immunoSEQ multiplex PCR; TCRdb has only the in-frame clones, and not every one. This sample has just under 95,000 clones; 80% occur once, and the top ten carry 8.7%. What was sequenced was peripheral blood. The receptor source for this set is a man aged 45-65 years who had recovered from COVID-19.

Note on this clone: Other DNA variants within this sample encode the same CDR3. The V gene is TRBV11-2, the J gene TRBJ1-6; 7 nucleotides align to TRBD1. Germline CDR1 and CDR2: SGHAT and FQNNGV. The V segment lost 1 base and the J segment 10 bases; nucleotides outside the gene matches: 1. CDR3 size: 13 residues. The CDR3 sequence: CASSLGTGSPLHF. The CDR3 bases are TGTGCCAGCAGCTTAGGGACAGGCTCACCCCTCCACTTT.

The CDR3 DNA reads as TGTGCCAGCAGGGGGGACAGGCTCCGGGAAGCTTTCTTT. It specifies CASRGDRLREAFF. The genes are TRBV2 and TRBJ1-1; 8 bases are a match to TRBD1. The germline CDR1 and CDR2 sequences are SNHLY and FYNNEI. The CDR3 extends over 13 amino acids. V gave up 6 bases and J gave up 8 bases; unmatched junction bases: 8.

The CDR3 is CASSLGQGTYEQYF. The CDR3 region has the DNA TGTGCCAGCAGCTTAGGGCAGGGAACCTACGAGCAGTACTTC. The V call is TRBV7-9, the J call TRBJ2-7, with a weak D call TRBD1 (5 bases). V was pared by 1 base and J by 2 bases, with 9 bases between. This CDR3 comprises 14 residues. Looked up from germline, CDR1 is SEHNR and CDR2 is FQNEAQ (reference sequence).

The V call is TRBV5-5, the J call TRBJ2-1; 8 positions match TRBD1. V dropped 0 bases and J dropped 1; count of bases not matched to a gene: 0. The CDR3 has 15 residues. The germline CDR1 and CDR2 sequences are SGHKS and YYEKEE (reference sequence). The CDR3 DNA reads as TGTGCCAGCAGCTTGGGGACAGGGTCCTACAATGAGCAGTTCTTC. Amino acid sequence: CASSLGTGSYNEQFF.

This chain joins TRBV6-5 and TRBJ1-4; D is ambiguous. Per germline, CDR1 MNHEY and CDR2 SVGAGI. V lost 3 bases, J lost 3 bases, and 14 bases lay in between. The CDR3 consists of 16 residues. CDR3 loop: CASSYLLGTSNEKLFF. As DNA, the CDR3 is TGTGCCAGCAGTTATCTTTTGGGCACCTCTAATGAAAAACTGTTTTTT.

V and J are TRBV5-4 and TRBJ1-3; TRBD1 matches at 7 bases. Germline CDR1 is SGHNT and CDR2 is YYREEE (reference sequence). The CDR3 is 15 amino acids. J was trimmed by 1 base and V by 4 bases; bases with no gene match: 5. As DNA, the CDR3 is TGTGCCAGCAGCCCGGGGACAGATTCTGGAAACACCATATATTTT. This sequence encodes CASSPGTDSGNTIYF.

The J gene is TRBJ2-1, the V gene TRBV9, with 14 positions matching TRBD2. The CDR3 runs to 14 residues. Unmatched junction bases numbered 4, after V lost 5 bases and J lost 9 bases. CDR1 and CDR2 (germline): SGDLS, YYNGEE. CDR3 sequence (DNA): TGTGCCAGCAGGGAGGGGACTAGCGGGAGTGAGCAGTTCTTC. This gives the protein CASREGTSGSEQFF.

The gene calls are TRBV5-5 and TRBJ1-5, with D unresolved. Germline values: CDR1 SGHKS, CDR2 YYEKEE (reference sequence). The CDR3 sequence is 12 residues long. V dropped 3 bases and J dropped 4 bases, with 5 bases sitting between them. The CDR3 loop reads CASSYLNQPQHF. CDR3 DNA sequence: TGTGCCAGCAGCTACCTAAATCAGCCCCAGCATTTT.

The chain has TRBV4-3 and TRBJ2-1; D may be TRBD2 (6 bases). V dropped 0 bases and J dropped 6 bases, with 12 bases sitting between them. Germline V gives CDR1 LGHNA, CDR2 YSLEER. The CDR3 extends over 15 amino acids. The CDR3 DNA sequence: TGCGCCAGCAGCCAAGATAAGCTAGCGACCAATGAGCAGTTCTTC. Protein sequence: CASSQDKLATNEQFF.

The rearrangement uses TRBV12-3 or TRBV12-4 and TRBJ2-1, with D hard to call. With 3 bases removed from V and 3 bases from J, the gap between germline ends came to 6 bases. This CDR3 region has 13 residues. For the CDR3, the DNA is TGTGCCAGCAGTTTTCTAGACTACAATGAGCAGTTCTTC. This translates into CASSFLDYNEQFF.

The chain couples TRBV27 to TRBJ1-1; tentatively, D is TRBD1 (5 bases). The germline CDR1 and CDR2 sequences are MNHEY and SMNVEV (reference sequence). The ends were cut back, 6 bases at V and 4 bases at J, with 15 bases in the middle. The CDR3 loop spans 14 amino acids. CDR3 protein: CASRSMGGVTEAFF. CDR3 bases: TGTGCCAGCAGGTCAATGGGAGGGGTCACTGAAGCTTTCTTT.

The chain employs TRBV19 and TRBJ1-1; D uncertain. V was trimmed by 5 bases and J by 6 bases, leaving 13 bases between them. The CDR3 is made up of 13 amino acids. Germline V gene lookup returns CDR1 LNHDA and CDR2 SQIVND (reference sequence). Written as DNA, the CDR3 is TGTGCCAGTAGTCCCGGAGGGAGGGCTGAAGCTTTCTTT. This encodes CASSPGGRAEAFF.

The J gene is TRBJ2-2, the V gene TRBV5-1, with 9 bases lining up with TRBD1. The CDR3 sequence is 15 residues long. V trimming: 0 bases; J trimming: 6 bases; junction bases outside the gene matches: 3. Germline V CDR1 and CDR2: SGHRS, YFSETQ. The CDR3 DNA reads TGCGCCAGCAGCTTGGCGGGACAGGGCGCCGGGGAGCTGTTTTTT. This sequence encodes CASSLAGQGAGELFF.

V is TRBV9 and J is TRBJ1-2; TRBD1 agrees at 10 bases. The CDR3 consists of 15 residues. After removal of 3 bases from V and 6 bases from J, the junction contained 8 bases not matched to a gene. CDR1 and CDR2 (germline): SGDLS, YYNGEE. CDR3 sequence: CASSARDRGADGYTF. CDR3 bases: TGTGCCAGCAGCGCCCGGGACAGGGGAGCTGATGGCTACACCTTC.

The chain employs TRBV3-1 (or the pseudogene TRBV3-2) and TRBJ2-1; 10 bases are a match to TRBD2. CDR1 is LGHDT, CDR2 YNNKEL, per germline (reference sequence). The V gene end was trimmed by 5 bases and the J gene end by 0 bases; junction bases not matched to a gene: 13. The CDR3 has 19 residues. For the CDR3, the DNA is TGTGCCAGCAGCGTTAGCCTGAGCGGGGGGGTCAGCTCCTACAATGAGCAGTTCTTC. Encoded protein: CASSVSLSGGVSSYNEQFF.

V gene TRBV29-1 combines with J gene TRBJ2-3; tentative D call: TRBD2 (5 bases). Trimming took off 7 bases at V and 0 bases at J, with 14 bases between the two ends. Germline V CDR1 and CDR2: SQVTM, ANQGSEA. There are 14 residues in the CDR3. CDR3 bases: TGCAGCGGTGTCAAGCGGACTAGCACAGATACGCAGTATTTT. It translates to CSGVKRTSTDTQYF.

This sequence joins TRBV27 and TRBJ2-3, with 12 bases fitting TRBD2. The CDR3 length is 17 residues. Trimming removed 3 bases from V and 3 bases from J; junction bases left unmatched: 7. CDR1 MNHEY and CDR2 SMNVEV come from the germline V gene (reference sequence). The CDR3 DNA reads TGTGCCAGCAGTTTCCGACTAGCGGGAGTTCTAACAGATACGCAGTATTTT. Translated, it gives CASSFRLAGVLTDTQYF.

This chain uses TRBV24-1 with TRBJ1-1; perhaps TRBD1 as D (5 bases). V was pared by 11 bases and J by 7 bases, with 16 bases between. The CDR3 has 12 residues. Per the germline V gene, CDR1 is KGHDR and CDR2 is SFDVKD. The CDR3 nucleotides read TGTGCCATCGACAGCTTGGGCTTTGAAGCTTTCTTT. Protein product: CAIDSLGFEAFF.

As DNA, the CDR3 is TGTGCCAGCAGCGCGACCTCAGGGGGCAATCAGCCCCAGCATTTT. This sequence encodes CASSATSGGNQPQHF. The chain is built from TRBV7-8 and TRBJ1-5; D may be TRBD1 (6 bases). This CDR3 has 15 amino acids. V gave up 5 bases and J gave up 2 bases, with 13 bases separating them. Germline V gene sequence: CDR1 SGHVS, CDR2 FQNEAQ.

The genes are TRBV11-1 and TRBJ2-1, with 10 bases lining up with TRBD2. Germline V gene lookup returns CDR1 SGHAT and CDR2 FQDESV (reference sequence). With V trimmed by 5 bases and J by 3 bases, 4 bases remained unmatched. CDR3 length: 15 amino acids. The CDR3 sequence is CASSQTSGFYNEQFF. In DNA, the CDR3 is TGTGCCAGCAGCCAGACTAGCGGGTTCTACAATGAGCAGTTCTTC.

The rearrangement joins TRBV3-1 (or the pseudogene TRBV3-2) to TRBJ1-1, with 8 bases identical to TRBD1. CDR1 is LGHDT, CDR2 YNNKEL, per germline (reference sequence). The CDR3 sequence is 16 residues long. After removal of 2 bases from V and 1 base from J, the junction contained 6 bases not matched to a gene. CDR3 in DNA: TGTGCCAGCAGCCAACAGGGGGCAAAGTCGAACACTGAAGCTTTCTTT. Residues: CASSQQGAKSNTEAFF.

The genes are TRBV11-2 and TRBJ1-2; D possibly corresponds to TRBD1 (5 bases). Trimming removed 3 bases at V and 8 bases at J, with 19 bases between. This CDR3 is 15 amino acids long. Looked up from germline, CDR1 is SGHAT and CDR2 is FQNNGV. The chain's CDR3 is CASSFAGTIAGGYTF. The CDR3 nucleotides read TGTGCCAGCAGCTTCGCCGGGACGATTGCGGGGGGCTACACCTTC.